The 27 T cell receptor beta chains below come from one sample, sequenced in a study of blood T cell repertoires in COVID-19. TCRdb keeps only in-frame clones here, not all; method: immunoSEQ multiplex PCR. The top ten clones hold approximately 9.4% of a sample with about 29,000 clones, less than 90% of them seen once. What was sequenced was peripheral blood. The receptors shown here come from a man older than 75 with active COVID-19.

The genes are TRBV5-1 and TRBJ2-2; D might be TRBD2 (7 bases). CDR1 is SGHRS and CDR2 is YFSETQ in the germline V gene. Trimming cost V 7 bases and J 0 bases, with 16 bases left between them. CDR3 size: 16 residues. The CDR3 sequence is CASARGANANTGELFF. The CDR3 coding sequence is TGCGCCAGCGCACGGGGGGCCAACGCGAACACCGGGGAGCTGTTTTTT.

V and J are TRBV27 and TRBJ1-4, with a tentative D call TRBD1 (6 bases). Trimming left V 0 bases short and J 5 bases short, with 10 bases between. Germline CDR1 is MNHEY and CDR2 is SMNVEV (reference sequence). The CDR3 contains 15 residues. CDR3 amino acids: CASSLSGTSNEKLFF. CDR3 nucleotide sequence: TGTGCCAGCAGTTTATCCGGGACATCAAATGAAAAACTGTTTTTT.

CDR3 DNA: TGTGCCAGCAGCTTACAGGGGAGGAATTCACCCCTCCACTTT. As protein: CASSLQGRNSPLHF. The gene calls are TRBV5-4 and TRBJ1-6, with 7 positions matching TRBD1. V lost 2 bases and J lost 7; bases outside the gene matches: 3. CDR3 length equals 14 residues. Germline V gene data show CDR1 as SGHNT and CDR2 as YYREEE (reference sequence).

This clone appeared once. The chain employs TRBV5-1 and TRBJ2-5, with TRBD2 as a possible D gene (5 bases). The V end lost 1 base, the J end lost 7 bases, and 11 bases lay between the germline ends. This CDR3 region has 13 residues. Germline lookup yields CDR1 SGHRS and CDR2 YFSETQ. CDR3 residues: CASSLSGMWTQYF. DNA for the CDR3: TGCGCCAGCAGCTTGAGCGGAATGTGGACCCAGTACTTC.

V usage is TRBV5-1 and J usage is TRBJ2-2, with D possibly being TRBD1 (5 bases). The CDR3 covers 16 residues. Trimming removed 4 bases at V and 2 bases at J, with 15 bases between. Germline CDR1 reads SGHRS; CDR2 reads YFSETQ. The CDR3 sequence: CASSPLGASNTGELFF. CDR3 sequence (DNA): TGCGCCAGCAGCCCCTTAGGGGCTTCCAACACCGGGGAGCTGTTTTTT. Looking up the rest from reference TRBV5-1 and TRBJ2-2 gives the full variable domain: KAGVTQTPRYLIKTRGQQVTLSCSPISGHRSVSWYQQTPGQGLQFLFEYFSETQRNKGNFPGRFSGRQFSNSRSEMNVSTLELGDSALYLCASSPLGASNTGELFFGEGSRLTVL.

This clone was detected only a few times. The gene calls are TRBV6-5 and TRBJ2-1, with TRBD2 identical over 8 bases. V shed 7 bases and J 8 bases; nucleotides not matched to a gene: 13. CDR1 MNHEY and CDR2 SVGAGI come from the germline V gene. The CDR3 contains 15 residues. CDR3 region: CASIGGEGGSDEQFF. Written as DNA, the CDR3 is TGTGCCAGCATCGGGGGGGAGGGAGGTAGCGATGAGCAGTTCTTC.

This chain uses TRBV24-1 with TRBJ1-5; 7 nucleotides agree with TRBD1. J lost 4 bases, V lost 2 bases, and 1 base had no gene match. This CDR3 is built from 14 residues. CDR1 is KGHDR and CDR2 is SFDVKD in the germline V gene. CDR3 coding DNA: TGTGCCACCAGTGATTCGGGACAGAATCAGCCCCAGCATTTT. Translation gives CATSDSGQNQPQHF.

V usage is TRBV14 and J usage is TRBJ1-2, with D unresolved. V gave up 0 bases and J gave up 6 bases, with 14 bases separating them. The CDR3 contains 15 residues. The germline CDR1 and CDR2 sequences are SGHDN and FVKESK. The CDR3 DNA sequence: TGTGCCAGCAGCCAAGAGCCTTACCGGGTCGATGGCTACACCTTC. Translated: CASSQEPYRVDGYTF. Filled out from reference TRBV14 and TRBJ1-2, the complete variable domain reads EAGVTQFPSHSVIEKGQTVTLRCDPISGHDNLYWYRRVMGKEIKFLLHFVKESKQDESGMPNNRFLAERTGGTYSTLKVQPAELEDSGVYFCASSQEPYRVDGYTFGSGTRLTVV.

The V gene is TRBV5-5, the J gene TRBJ1-5; D is uncertain. The germline CDR1 and CDR2 sequences are SGHKS and YYEKEE (reference sequence). This CDR3 has 17 amino acids. V lost 4 bases and J lost 3, with 20 bases in between. In nucleotides, the CDR3 is TGTGCCAGCAGCGCGCAGGACTCGCGCTGGGTCAATCAGCCCCAGCATTTT. Translated, it gives CASSAQDSRWVNQPQHF.

CDR3 in DNA: TGTGCCAGCAGTACGGGACAGACCCTTTCCCAGTACTTC. Amino acids: CASSTGQTLSQYF. The genes are TRBV2 and TRBJ2-5, with 7 bases matching TRBD1. CDR3 size: 13 residues. The junction had 9 bases not matched to a gene; V was cut back by 5 bases and J by 9 bases. Germline values: CDR1 SNHLY, CDR2 FYNNEI.

The J gene is TRBJ2-2, the V gene TRBV7-2; a weak D match, TRBD2 (6 bases). CDR1 SGHTA and CDR2 FQGNSA come from the germline V gene. The CDR3 consists of 15 residues. V was cut by 5 bases and J by 6 bases, with 16 bases left in between. The CDR3: CASSPMAWEAGELFF. CDR3 bases: TGTGCCAGCAGCCCGATGGCCTGGGAGGCCGGGGAGCTGTTTTTT.

Of note for this clone: It may be a read error: a sequence one base away is much more abundant. Other DNA variants within this sample encode the same CDR3. The CDR3 reads CASRRTATEAFF. DNA of the CDR3: TGTGCCAGCAGACGGACAGCTACTGAAGCTTTCTTT. The rearrangement joins TRBV5-5 to TRBJ1-1; TRBD1 is a possible D gene (6 bases). The CDR3 contains 12 residues. Deletions cut 5 bases from V and 5 bases from J, with 10 bases between. The germline CDR1 and CDR2 sequences are SGHKS and YYEKEE (reference sequence).

The chain links TRBV9 to TRBJ2-2, with no clear D. This CDR3 has 12 residues. The germline V and J ends were trimmed by 4 bases and 2 bases, with 3 bases remaining between them. The germline gives CDR1 SGDLS, CDR2 YYNGEE. The CDR3: CASSLNTGELFF. The CDR3 coding sequence is TGTGCCAGCAGCCTAAACACCGGGGAGCTGTTTTTT.

J is TRBJ1-2 and V is TRBV5-6, with D perhaps TRBD1 (6 bases). Deletions cut 3 bases from V and 8 bases from J, with 8 bases between. This CDR3 is built from 11 residues. Germline CDR1 is SGHDT and CDR2 is YYEEEE. CDR3 sequence reads: CASSSQGGYTF. DNA of the CDR3: TGTGCCAGCAGCTCTCAGGGGGGCTACACCTTC.

The V gene is TRBV11-3, the J gene TRBJ2-3; D is possibly TRBD1 (6 bases). Germline-derived CDR1 and CDR2 are SGHNT and YENEEA. The CDR3 totals 16 residues. Trimming took 5 bases from V and 0 from J, leaving 15 bases between them. The CDR3: CASSNGQFLSTDTQYF. The CDR3 DNA reads as TGTGCCAGCAGCAATGGACAGTTTCTAAGCACAGATACGCAGTATTTT.

The chain recombines TRBV11-2 with TRBJ2-5, with D maybe TRBD1 (5 bases). CDR1 and CDR2 from the germline V gene are SGHAT and FQNNGV. The CDR3 is made up of 16 amino acids. Trimming took 2 bases from V and 5 from J, leaving 18 bases between them. The CDR3 loop is CASSLLGPGAVETQYF. CDR3 in DNA: TGTGCCAGCAGCTTACTAGGACCTGGGGCGGTGGAGACCCAGTACTTC.

The rearrangement joins TRBV7-2 to TRBJ1-1; D uncertain. Germline assignment: CDR1 SGHTA and CDR2 FQGNSA. The CDR3 extends over 14 amino acids. V was shortened by 5 bases and J by 4 bases, with 14 bases between the two germline ends. CDR3 loop: CASSPRGFFTEAFF. DNA for the CDR3: TGTGCCAGCAGCCCCCGGGGTTTCTTCACTGAAGCTTTCTTT.

There are a few counts of this clone. The rearrangement links TRBV9 to TRBJ2-3; the match to TRBD2 covers 8 bases. The junction had 17 bases not matched to a gene; V was cut back by 3 bases and J by 2 bases. The CDR3 is made up of 19 amino acids. In germline, CDR1 is SGDLS, CDR2 YYNGEE. CDR3 sequence: CASSGIASASGHYTDTQYF. The CDR3 DNA sequence: TGTGCCAGCAGCGGAATAGCCTCAGCTAGCGGGCACTACACAGATACGCAGTATTTT.

A few counts support this clone. This chain joins TRBV5-1 and TRBJ2-3; TRBD1 matches 10 bases. V was clipped by 3 bases and J by 5 bases; unmatched bases: 12. The CDR3 totals 17 residues. Germline loops: CDR1 SGHRS, CDR2 YFSETQ. DNA for the CDR3: TGCGCCAGCAGCTCCGGGACAGGGGCACCGTGGCAAGATACGCAGTATTTT. Translating gives CASSSGTGAPWQDTQYF.

The chain carries TRBV27 and TRBJ2-7; 12 bases match TRBD2. This CDR3 comprises 18 residues. V was pared by 5 bases and J by 3 bases, with 14 bases of the junction left unmatched. Germline V gene sequence: CDR1 MNHEY, CDR2 SMNVEV (reference sequence). CDR3 DNA sequence: TGTGCCAGCAGTGAGGGGGCGGGCACTAGCGGGGGGATCTACGAGCAGTACTTC. It encodes CASSEGAGTSGGIYEQYF.

V and J are TRBV7-9 and TRBJ2-7, with D possibly TRBD1 on 5 matching bases. V gave up 0 bases and J gave up 7 bases, with 19 bases separating them. CDR1 SEHNR and CDR2 FQNEAQ come from the germline V gene (reference sequence). CDR3 length: 16 amino acids. The CDR3 sequence: CASSLALGASLGEQYF. The CDR3 DNA is TGTGCCAGCAGCTTAGCTTTAGGGGCATCACTCGGGGAGCAGTACTTC.

The rearrangement joins TRBV4-2 to TRBJ2-1; 8 nucleotides agree with TRBD2. The CDR3 extends over 18 amino acids. Unmatched junction bases numbered 14, after V lost 0 bases and J lost 7 bases. Germline CDR1 reads LGHNA; CDR2 reads YNFKEQ. DNA of the CDR3: TGTGCCAGCAGCCAAGACCTATTGTCGGGGGGGCCAGGGAATGAGCAGTTCTTC. Its protein product is CASSQDLLSGGPGNEQFF.

The chain recombines TRBV19 with TRBJ1-4; no firm D call. The V gene lost 0 bases and the J gene lost 7 bases, with 18 bases spanning the gap. Germline CDR1 and CDR2: LNHDA and SQIVND (reference sequence). The CDR3 covers 17 residues. The CDR3 spells CASSIDHRTRSGEKLFF. The CDR3 nucleotides read TGTGCCAGTAGTATAGACCATCGGACTAGGAGTGGTGAAAAACTGTTTTTT.

The chain couples TRBV24-1 to TRBJ2-3; D is possibly TRBD2 (5 bases). This CDR3 is built from 15 residues. V lost 3 bases and J 0 bases, leaving 9 bases between the germline ends. Germline assignment: CDR1 KGHDR and CDR2 SFDVKD. The CDR3 protein is CATSDTGKSTDTQYF. The CDR3 region has the DNA TGTGCCACCAGTGATACGGGAAAAAGCACAGATACGCAGTATTTT.

The chain joins TRBV11-2 to TRBJ2-3; 8 positions agree with TRBD2. V lost 5 bases and J lost 0; bases outside the gene matches: 10. The CDR3 runs to 17 residues. CDR1 and CDR2 (germline): SGHAT, FQNNGV. The CDR3 spells CASSRVGRGASTDTQYF. For the CDR3, the DNA is TGTGCCAGCAGCAGGGTGGGGCGGGGGGCTAGCACAGATACGCAGTATTTT. The full variable domain, rest sourced from reference TRBV11-2 and TRBJ2-3, is EAGVAQSPRYKIIEKRQSVAFWCNPISGHATLYWYQQILGQGPKLLIQFQNNGVVDDSQLPKDRFSAERLKGVDSTLKIQPAKLEDSAVYLCASSRVGRGASTDTQYFGPGTRLTVL.

This rearrangement joins TRBV19 to TRBJ2-2; 8 positions match TRBD1. The J segment lost 4 bases and the V segment lost 1 base, leaving 2 bases of the junction unmatched. Looked up from germline, CDR1 is LNHDA and CDR2 is SQIVND (reference sequence). The CDR3 is made up of 15 amino acids. The CDR3 region is CASSIGQGTTGELFF. In DNA, the CDR3 is TGTGCCAGTAGTATAGGACAGGGGACCACCGGGGAGCTGTTTTTT.

The chain uses TRBV5-6 and TRBJ1-1; D unresolved. The CDR3 runs to 14 residues. The ends were cut back, 4 bases at V and 2 bases at J, with 12 bases in the middle. CDR1 and CDR2 from the germline V gene are SGHDT and YYEEEE. CDR3 protein: CASSGPGINTEAFF. As DNA, the CDR3 is TGTGCCAGCAGCGGACCCGGGATCAACACTGAAGCTTTCTTT. The full variable domain, its missing parts supplied by reference TRBV5-6 and TRBJ1-1, is DAGVTQSPTHLIKTRGQQVTLRCSPKSGHDTVSWYQQALGQGPQFIFQYYEEEERQRGNFPDRFSGHQFPNYSSELNVNALLLGDSALYLCASSGPGINTEAFFGQGTRLTVV.